The T cell receptor (beta chain) described here comes from a study of blood T cell repertoires in COVID-19. Clones were read by immunoSEQ multiplex PCR, and TCRdb kept only the in-frame ones, dropping some. The sample records over 70,000 clones, around 88% being singletons. V shed 0 bases and J shed 3 bases, with 12 bases lying between them. This CDR3 is built from 15 residues. Germline lookup yields CDR1 SGDLS and CDR2 YYNGEE. The material sequenced was peripheral blood. This clonotype was obtained from a human donor in a cohort sampled during active COVID-19. The gene calls are TRBV9 and TRBJ1-1; weak D call: TRBD1 (5 bases). This CDR3 reads CASSVAHRFDTEAFF. CDR3 sequence (DNA): TGTGCCAGCAGCGTAGCGCACAGGTTCGACACTGAAGCTTTCTTT.